The present T cell receptor beta chain was sequenced within a study of type 1 regulatory T cells. Study as a whole: This in vitro CD4 product, T-allo10, is enriched for Tr1 cells and alloantigen-specific.

Germline V gene lookup returns CDR1 MNHNY and CDR2 SVGAGI (reference sequence). The V gene lost 11 bases and the J gene lost 1 base, with 11 bases spanning the gap. This CDR3 spans 12 amino acids. MiXCR, applied by TCRdb to the reads, yields one record per CDR3 protein. The data contain about 74,000 distinct CDR3 sequences, roughly 60% of them singletons. As regards this clonotype: Its antigen is still unknown.

T-allo10 cells from the graft donor were described as anergic, host-alloantigen-specific, and alloantigen-specific suppressors. The source of this sequence is a human donor in good health. Sequencing was performed on cultured T cells, either the whole culture or a sorted T cell fraction (not recorded which). Regarding subset: Tr1-enriched cell product generated in vitro against host alloantigens. V usage is TRBV6-6 and J usage is TRBJ1-1; D gene unclear. The CDR3: CAATYSNTEAFF. The CDR3 DNA reads TGTGCCGCAACCTACTCGAACACTGAAGCTTTCTTT.